Shown below are 26 T cell receptor beta chains from a single sample sequenced in a study of control samples from healthy donors and cancer patients. Method: immunoSEQ multiplex PCR; TCRdb's copy keeps in-frame clones and lacks some. The sample lists some 11,000 clones, approximately 94% occurring once. Material: PBMCs. The receptor source for this set is a man aged 70 or older with head and neck cancer.

V is TRBV4-1 and J is TRBJ2-5; no clear D gene. Trimming took 4 bases from V and 1 from J, leaving 4 bases between them. Looked up from germline, CDR1 is MGHRA and CDR2 is YSYEKL. The CDR3 spans 12 residues. CDR3 loop: CASSRVQETQYF. CDR3 bases: TGCGCCAGCAGCCGAGTCCAAGAGACCCAGTACTTC.

This chain connects TRBV27 to TRBJ2-3; D is possibly TRBD1 (6 bases). The V gene's germline CDR1 is MNHEY and CDR2 SMNVEV (reference sequence). The CDR3 is made up of 15 amino acids. The V end was cut by 4 bases, the J end by 0 bases, with 11 bases between. CDR3 residues: CASSYGGLSTDTQYF. As DNA, the CDR3 is TGTGCCAGCAGTTATGGGGGCCTTAGCACAGATACGCAGTATTTT.

This clone was observed a handful of times. This chain joins TRBV5-8 and TRBJ1-5; D uncertain. CDR3 length: 15 amino acids. Germline V gene lookup returns CDR1 SGHTS and CDR2 YDEGEE. Trimming removed 0 bases from V and 1 base from J, with 8 bases in between. The CDR3 reads CASSLEGFSNQPQHF. In DNA form, the CDR3 reads TGTGCCAGCAGCTTGGAAGGGTTCAGCAATCAGCCCCAGCATTTT.

This clone was counted a single time. This sequence joins TRBV30 and TRBJ1-2; no reliable D call. The V end lost 1 base, the J end lost 0 bases, and 15 bases lay between the germline ends. This CDR3 contains 16 residues. CDR1 is GTSNPN, CDR2 SVGIG, per germline (reference sequence). The CDR3: CAWSGFTAFPNYGYTF. The CDR3 DNA sequence: TGTGCCTGGAGTGGCTTTACAGCGTTTCCTAACTATGGCTACACCTTC.

The V call is TRBV7-9, the J call TRBJ1-2; D might be TRBD1 (5 bases). Trimming stripped 2 bases from V and 4 bases from J, with 14 bases between. The CDR3 consists of 15 residues. In germline, CDR1 is SEHNR, CDR2 FQNEAQ (reference sequence). This chain's CDR3 is CASSLLSQGLYGYTF. The CDR3 DNA reads as TGTGCCAGCAGCTTACTGTCGCAGGGACTCTATGGCTACACCTTC.

The rearrangement joins TRBV19 to TRBJ2-3, with TRBD2 identical over 7 bases. Per germline, CDR1 LNHDA and CDR2 SQIVND (reference sequence). The V segment lost 5 bases and the J segment 7 bases; nucleotides outside the gene matches: 12. CDR3 size: 15 residues. Written as DNA, the CDR3 is TGTGCCAGTAGTTCATGGGCGGGAGTGCCAAATACGCAGTATTTT. It yields the protein CASSSWAGVPNTQYF.

The rearrangement uses TRBV5-6 and TRBJ1-6; no firm D call. Germline V gives CDR1 SGHDT, CDR2 YYEEEE. V lost 0 bases, J lost 8 bases, and 15 bases lay in between. There are 16 residues in the CDR3. CDR3 residues: CASSLVGELGYSPLHF. The CDR3, as DNA: TGTGCCAGCAGCTTGGTTGGGGAGTTGGGATATTCACCCCTCCACTTT.

CDR3 loop: CAISDPHGRGQVGELFF. The CDR3 DNA is TGTGCCATCAGTGACCCCCACGGTAGGGGGCAGGTCGGGGAGCTGTTTTTT. V usage is TRBV10-3 and J usage is TRBJ2-2; 7 bases match TRBD1. Trimming removed 3 bases from V and 7 bases from J; junction bases left unmatched: 14. Germline lookup yields CDR1 ENHRY and CDR2 SYGVKD. The CDR3 runs to 17 residues.

The chain employs TRBV5-1 and TRBJ2-2, with TRBD1 matching 8 bases. The CDR3 consists of 15 residues. CDR1 SGHRS and CDR2 YFSETQ come from the germline V gene. With 4 bases clipped from V and 6 bases from J, the junction kept 8 bases outside the gene matches. The CDR3 nucleotides are TGCGCCAGCAGCGACCCTTCAGGGGGCCCCGGGGAGCTGTTTTTT. Its protein is CASSDPSGGPGELFF. The entire variable domain, with the rest obtained from reference TRBV5-1 and TRBJ2-2, is as follows: KAGVTQTPRYLIKTRGQQVTLSCSPISGHRSVSWYQQTPGQGLQFLFEYFSETQRNKGNFPGRFSGRQFSNSRSEMNVSTLELGDSALYLCASSDPSGGPGELFFGEGSRLTVL.

The chain uses TRBV29-1 and TRBJ2-5; D possibly corresponds to TRBD1 (6 bases). Germline lookup yields CDR1 SQVTM and CDR2 ANQGSEA. The CDR3 has 14 residues. The germline V and J ends were trimmed by 6 bases and 4 bases, with 18 bases remaining between them. The CDR3 sequence: CSVQGRLQGETQYF. CDR3 sequence (DNA): TGCAGCGTCCAGGGCCGCTTACAGGGAGAGACCCAGTACTTC.

The chain carries TRBV19 and TRBJ2-7; 7 positions agree with TRBD2. Per germline, CDR1 LNHDA and CDR2 SQIVND (reference sequence). This CDR3 is built from 16 residues. V shed 5 bases and J 0 bases; nucleotides not matched to a gene: 10. The CDR3 bases are TGTGCCAGTAGTGGAGCTAGCGGAGCCGGCTCCTACGAGCAGTACTTC. This encodes CASSGASGAGSYEQYF.

As DNA, the CDR3 is TGTGCCACCAGTGATTTGGGACAGGGGGCGGGCACCGGGGAGCTGTTTTTT. Residues: CATSDLGQGAGTGELFF. The J gene is TRBJ2-2, the V gene TRBV24-1, with 11 bases aligning to TRBD1. Germline V gene lookup returns CDR1 KGHDR and CDR2 SFDVKD. The J segment lost 4 bases and the V segment lost 0 bases, leaving 3 bases of the junction unmatched. CDR3 size: 17 residues.

Concerning this clone: This CDR3 is also generated by other DNA sequences in the sample. J is TRBJ2-7 and V is TRBV28; a possible D gene is TRBD1 (6 bases). The CDR3 length is 16 residues. Germline lookup yields CDR1 MDHEN and CDR2 SYDVKM. Trimming cost V 6 bases and J 3 bases, with 21 bases left between them. The CDR3 loop reads CASSRGGQGAHYEQYF. CDR3 sequence (DNA): TGTGCCAGCAGCCGAGGGGGACAAGGGGCCCACTACGAGCAGTACTTC.

The genes are TRBV2 and TRBJ2-1; possibly TRBD2 for D (6 bases). In germline, CDR1 is SNHLY, CDR2 FYNNEI. The germline V and J ends were trimmed by 6 bases and 0 bases, with 12 bases remaining between them. This CDR3 comprises 15 residues. CDR3 protein: CASRGSGSSYNEQFF. The CDR3 region has the DNA TGTGCCAGCAGAGGCTCCGGGAGCTCCTACAATGAGCAGTTCTTC.

In its sample, this clone was seen once. The chain is built from TRBV27 and TRBJ1-1, with 8 bases aligning to TRBD1. The ends lost 5 bases at V and 4 bases at J; junction bases unmatched: 12. CDR3 length equals 16 residues. Germline V gene sequence: CDR1 MNHEY, CDR2 SMNVEV (reference sequence). The CDR3 nucleotides read TGTGCCAGCAGTCCACGCCCGGGACAGGTGACCACTGAAGCTTTCTTT. This sequence encodes CASSPRPGQVTTEAFF.

CDR3 coding DNA: TGTGCCAGCAGCCCGCCGTCGGTCATGCAAGAGACCCAGTACTTC. This translates into CASSPPSVMQETQYF. The chain joins TRBV6-6 to TRBJ2-5; D is undetermined. In germline, CDR1 is MNHNY, CDR2 SVGAGI (reference sequence). The CDR3 runs 15 residues. V was clipped by 6 bases and J by 2 bases, with 16 bases between them.

The V and J genes are TRBV5-1 and TRBJ2-1, with D perhaps TRBD2 (5 bases). This CDR3 comprises 15 residues. The germline V gene encodes CDR1 SGHRS and CDR2 YFSETQ. V was cut by 2 bases and J by 3 bases, with 12 bases left in between. The CDR3 reads CASSFSGTVYNEQFF. The DNA of the CDR3 is TGCGCCAGCAGCTTCAGCGGAACCGTCTACAATGAGCAGTTCTTC.

This sequence joins TRBV25-1 and TRBJ1-4; 7 bases fit TRBD1. The CDR3 loop spans 16 amino acids. Germline loops: CDR1 MGHDK, CDR2 SYGVNS. The V gene end was trimmed by 2 bases and the J gene end by 8 bases; junction bases not matched to a gene: 11. CDR3 region: CASSEEVGTVLEKLFF. CDR3 DNA sequence: TGTGCCAGCAGTGAAGAGGTCGGGACAGTGTTAGAAAAACTGTTTTTT.

The genes are TRBV4-2 and TRBJ2-3; 10 positions match TRBD2. CDR1 and CDR2 (germline): LGHNA, YNFKEQ. V lost 0 bases and J lost 2; bases outside the gene matches: 8. The CDR3 totals 18 residues. This CDR3 reads CASSQDFRAGGTTDTQYF. Here the CDR3 DNA reads TGTGCCAGCAGCCAAGATTTTCGAGCGGGGGGGACCACAGATACGCAGTATTTT.

The chain has TRBV24-1 and TRBJ2-1, with 9 nucleotides matching TRBD1. The CDR3 loop spans 17 amino acids. Germline-derived CDR1 and CDR2 are KGHDR and SFDVKD. J lost 0 bases, V lost 4 bases, and 6 bases had no gene match. CDR3 bases: TGTGCCACCAGTGACTCCGGACAGGGGAGCTCCTACAATGAGCAGTTCTTC. This codes for CATSDSGQGSSYNEQFF.

This clone came up once. The rearrangement uses TRBV11-2 and TRBJ2-7; D remains unclear. The germline CDR1 and CDR2 sequences are SGHAT and FQNNGV. The V end was cut by 4 bases, the J end by 4 bases, with 20 bases between. The CDR3 is 16 amino acids. The CDR3 sequence is CASSSSNSPAFYEQYF. The CDR3 DNA is TGTGCCAGCAGCTCCTCCAACAGTCCGGCCTTTTACGAGCAGTACTTC.

This chain uses TRBV10-2 with TRBJ2-5; TRBD2 aligns across 12 bases. The CDR3 runs 13 residues. Germline trimming cut 8 bases from V and 5 bases from J; bases unmatched to any gene: 3. Germline CDR1 and CDR2: WSHSY and SAAADI. The DNA of the CDR3 is TGCGCCAGCGGACTAGCGGGGACGGAGACCCAGTACTTC. Encoded protein: CASGLAGTETQYF.

This clone was recorded once. This chain joins TRBV7-2 and TRBJ2-5, with a tentative D call TRBD1 (7 bases). The germline V and J ends were trimmed by 7 bases and 5 bases, with 14 bases remaining between them. The CDR3 covers 13 residues. Germline V CDR1 and CDR2: SGHTA, FQGNSA. CDR3 nucleotide sequence: TGTGCCAGCAACCTACAGGGGAGGGAGACCCAGTACTTC. Translation gives CASNLQGRETQYF.

The chain employs TRBV5-1 and TRBJ2-4; D uncertain. The CDR3 contains 13 residues. Germline CDR1 reads SGHRS; CDR2 reads YFSETQ. The V end lost 0 bases, the J end lost 8 bases, and 9 bases lay between the germline ends. The CDR3: CASSLGPQDIQYF. In DNA, the CDR3 is TGCGCCAGCAGCTTGGGTCCCCAGGACATTCAGTACTTC.

The chain couples TRBV5-8 to TRBJ2-7, with D possibly being TRBD2 (5 bases). Germline CDR1 is SGHTS and CDR2 is YDEGEE. V was clipped by 0 bases and J by 4 bases, with 8 bases between them. CDR3 length equals 13 residues. This chain's CDR3 is CASSLGEGYEQYF. CDR3 in DNA: TGTGCCAGCAGCTTGGGCGAGGGATACGAGCAGTACTTC.

As for this clone: The conserved phenylalanine or tryptophan normally closing the CDR3 is absent here, so this likely arose from a read error. Because the CDR3's place on the DNA is in doubt, the DNA is left out and the CDR3 is given as listed by TCRdb. This CDR3 reads CASSSKSSGLLP. The genes are TRBV2 and TRBJ2-3; the DNA was not used to check the table's D call, TRBD2. Per germline, CDR1 SNHLY and CDR2 FYNNEI. Termini included, the CDR3 measures 12 amino acids.